This T cell receptor (beta chain) was documented in a study of T cell changes during pregnancy in multiple sclerosis. Germline loops: CDR1 MNHEY, CDR2 SMNVEV (reference sequence). V lost 6 bases, J lost 3 bases, and 12 bases lay in between. This CDR3 region has 13 residues. Clones were sequenced by immunoSEQ multiplex PCR, and TCRdb holds only the in-frame ones, with some missing. The sample lists 45,000 to 55,000 clones, about 88% occurring once. The specimen was CD4+ T cells from peripheral blood mononuclear cells, collected in the second trimester of pregnancy. This chain connects TRBV27 to TRBJ2-7, with TRBD1 as a possible D gene (6 bases). This receptor was identified in a female donor with multiple sclerosis, enrolled in a pregnancy study. In DNA form, the CDR3 reads TGTGCCAGCAGCTCCGGACAGAACTACGAGCAGTACTTC. Residues: CASSSGQNYEQYF.